The clone carrying this TCR beta chain has only a few counts. This entry comes from a study of metastatic and nonmetastatic thyroid tumors. Study-level background: Repertoires from blood and tumor or nodule tissue of malignant and benign thyroid patients were compared.

The CDR3 has 14 amino acids. J gave up 4 bases and V 4 bases, and 5 bases lay outside the gene matches. The V gene's germline CDR1 is KGHDR and CDR2 SFDVKD. Treatment of any kind had been given to no patient before thyroid surgery. In the original processing: Built for papillary thyroid cancer, a distant-metastasis classifier drew on CDR3 differences across clinicopathological groups. TCRdb re-called the PCR reads via MiXCR. The V and J calls were not made by the authors but by TCRdb's processing. The data show roughly 15,000 clones, about 22% seen once. Sequencing used adjacent normal tissue. The TCR comes from a female donor with papillary thyroid cancer or a benign thyroid nodule (not recorded which). Some clones in this sample may be carry-over from other donors' samples. V is TRBV24-1 and J is TRBJ2-5; TRBD1 agrees at 7 bases. This CDR3 is CATSDQGVRETQYF. CDR3 nucleotide sequence: TGTGCCACCAGTGACCAGGGGGTCCGAGAGACCCAGTACTTC.